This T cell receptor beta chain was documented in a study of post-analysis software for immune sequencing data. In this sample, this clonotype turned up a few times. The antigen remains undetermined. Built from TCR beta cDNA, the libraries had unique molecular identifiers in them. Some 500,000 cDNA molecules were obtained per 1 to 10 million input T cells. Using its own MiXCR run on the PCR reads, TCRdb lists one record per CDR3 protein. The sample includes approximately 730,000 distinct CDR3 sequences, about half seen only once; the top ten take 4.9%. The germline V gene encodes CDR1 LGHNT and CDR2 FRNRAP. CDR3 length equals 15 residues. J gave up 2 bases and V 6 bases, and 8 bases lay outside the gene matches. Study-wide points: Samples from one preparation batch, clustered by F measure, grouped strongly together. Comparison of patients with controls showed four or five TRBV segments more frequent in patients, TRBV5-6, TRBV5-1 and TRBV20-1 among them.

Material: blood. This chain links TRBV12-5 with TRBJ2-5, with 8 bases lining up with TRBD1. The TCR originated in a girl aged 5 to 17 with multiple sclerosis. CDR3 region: CASGSGQVDQETQYF. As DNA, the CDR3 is TGTGCTAGTGGCTCGGGACAGGTTGATCAAGAGACCCAGTACTTC.